This T cell receptor (beta chain) was recovered during a study of T cells in tuberculosis. Study at large: This South African cohort compared adolescents with or without latent tuberculosis against adults with active tuberculosis. Study results and limitations: GMM-specific TCRs were nearer to active tuberculosis alpha repertoires, suggesting expansion. A GMM-specific repertoire classifier reached approximately 84% accuracy, AUROC under 0.95. Smaller alpha distances in active tuberculosis partly reflected shorter CDR3-alpha lengths.

Losses at the gene ends were 4 bases for V and 5 bases for J; bases not matched to a gene: 14. From germline, CDR1 is SGHRS and CDR2 YFSETQ. The CDR3 sequence is 16 residues long. As concerns this clone: Its specificity is not known.

Profiling relied on immunoSEQ multiplex PCR, and the TCRdb table lists in-frame clones only, not all of them. The top ten hold about 6.7% of the sample, which has about 35,000 clones, roughly 93% seen once. Sequenced: PBMCs. The genes are TRBV5-1 and TRBJ1-1; 7 bases agree with TRBD1. This receptor was identified in a donor aged 10-29 years with latent tuberculosis or without tuberculosis infection. The CDR3 reads CASSHDVGGYGTEAFF. The CDR3 coding sequence is TGCGCCAGCAGCCATGACGTAGGGGGCTACGGTACTGAAGCTTTCTTT.